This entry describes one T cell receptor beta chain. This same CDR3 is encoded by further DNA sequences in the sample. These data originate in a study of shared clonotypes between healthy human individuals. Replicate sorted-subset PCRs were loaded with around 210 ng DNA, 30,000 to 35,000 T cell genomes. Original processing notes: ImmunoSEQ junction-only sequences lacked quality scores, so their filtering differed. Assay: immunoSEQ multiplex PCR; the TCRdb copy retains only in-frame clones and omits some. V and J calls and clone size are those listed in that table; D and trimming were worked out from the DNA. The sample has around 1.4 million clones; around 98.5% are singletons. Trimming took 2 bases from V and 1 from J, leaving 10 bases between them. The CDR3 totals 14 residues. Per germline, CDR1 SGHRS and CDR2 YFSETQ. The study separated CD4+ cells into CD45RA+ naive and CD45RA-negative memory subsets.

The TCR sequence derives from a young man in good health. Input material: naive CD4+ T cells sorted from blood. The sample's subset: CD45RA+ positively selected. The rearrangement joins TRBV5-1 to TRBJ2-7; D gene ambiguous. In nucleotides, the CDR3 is TGCGCCAGCAGCTTAGGTGGCAGATCCTACGAGCAGTACTTC. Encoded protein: CASSLGGRSYEQYF.